A single sample gave rise to the 28 T cell receptor beta chains below, sequenced in a study of OX40 agonist ivuxolimab in advanced cancers. Method: immunoSEQ multiplex PCR; TCRdb's copy keeps in-frame clones and lacks some. The table records tens of thousands of clones, 75% to 90% of them present only once. The material was CD4+ or CD8+ T cells sorted from blood, obtained in a trial of the OX40 agonist ivuxolimab. The receptors stem from an adult with an advanced solid tumor such as melanoma, head and neck, liver or kidney cancer.

The rearrangement links TRBV7-8 to TRBJ2-7; the D is unclear. V lost 1 base and J lost 0, with 7 bases in between. The CDR3 is made up of 14 amino acids. Per the germline V gene, CDR1 is SGHVS and CDR2 is FQNEAQ. The CDR3 DNA follows: TGTGCCAGCAGCTTAGGACCTTCCTCCTACGAGCAGTACTTC. It codes for CASSLGPSSYEQYF.

This clone appeared once. The chain employs TRBV6-1 and TRBJ2-1, with a weak D call TRBD2 (5 bases). V lost 3 bases and J 4 bases, leaving 10 bases between the germline ends. This CDR3 is built from 14 residues. The germline V gene has CDR1 MNHNS and CDR2 SASEGT. The CDR3 DNA sequence: TGTGCCAGCAGTGAGCTCCCGGGGTACAATGAGCAGTTCTTC. This translates into CASSELPGYNEQFF.

The chain is built from TRBV10-3 and TRBJ1-6; 8 bases line up with TRBD1. CDR1 ENHRY and CDR2 SYGVKD come from the germline V gene. The CDR3 is 16 amino acids. The V gene end was trimmed by 4 bases and the J gene end by 8 bases; junction bases not matched to a gene: 10. The CDR3 here is CAISGSGQGGYSPLHF. The CDR3, as DNA: TGTGCCATCAGTGGGTCCGGACAGGGTGGATATTCACCCCTCCACTTT.

The chain couples TRBV7-8 to TRBJ2-7; D is unresolved. The CDR3 covers 15 residues. CDR1 and CDR2 (germline): SGHVS, FQNEAQ. With 2 bases removed from V and 2 bases from J, the gap between germline ends came to 13 bases. The CDR3 DNA follows: TGTGCCAGCAGCTTAAATCATGGTAAAACCTACGAGCAGTACTTC. It encodes CASSLNHGKTYEQYF.

This clone was detected only once. The J gene is TRBJ1-2, the V gene TRBV2; D gene unclear. The germline gives CDR1 SNHLY, CDR2 FYNNEI. Trimming took off 8 bases at V and 6 bases at J, with 7 bases between the two ends. The CDR3 consists of 10 residues. CDR3 sequence reads: CASPLHGYTF. The CDR3, as DNA: TGTGCCAGCCCCTTACATGGCTACACCTTC.

The gene calls are TRBV28 and TRBJ2-3, with D possibly called TRBD1 or TRBD2 (5 bases each). The CDR3 is 16 amino acids. Trimming stripped 8 bases from V and 6 bases from J, with 24 bases between. Germline V gives CDR1 MDHEN, CDR2 SYDVKM. The CDR3 DNA reads TGTGCCAGCTACTCCAGAGGGGTCTACAACACGGATACGCAGTATTTT. It encodes CASYSRGVYNTDTQYF.

This chain links TRBV9 with TRBJ2-7, with TRBD2 matching 10 bases. Unmatched junction bases numbered 0, after V lost 3 bases and J lost 6 bases. The CDR3 covers 12 residues. Germline V gene sequence: CDR1 SGDLS, CDR2 YYNGEE. CDR3 in amino acids: CASSGLAGEQYF. CDR3 nucleotides: TGTGCCAGCAGCGGACTAGCGGGCGAGCAGTACTTC.

The gene calls are TRBV11-2 and TRBJ1-2, with 9 nucleotides matching TRBD1. Germline CDR1 and CDR2: SGHAT and FQNNGV. V lost 5 bases to trimming and J lost 6 bases; unmatched junction nucleotides: 4. The CDR3 has 13 amino acids. DNA for the CDR3: TGTGCCAGCAGCGAATACAGGGGGCATGGCTACACCTTC. Translation: CASSEYRGHGYTF.

The V gene is TRBV4-1, the J gene TRBJ2-2; D remains unclear. The CDR3 sequence is 14 residues long. The V end lost 0 bases, the J end lost 6 bases, and 8 bases lay between the germline ends. Per germline, CDR1 MGHRA and CDR2 YSYEKL. CDR3 protein: CASSQDSVSGELFF. CDR3 coding DNA: TGCGCCAGCAGCCAAGATTCAGTTTCCGGGGAGCTGTTTTTT.

This chain uses TRBV27 with TRBJ2-7, with D uncertain. With 6 bases removed from V and 7 bases from J, the gap between germline ends came to 10 bases. Germline loops: CDR1 MNHEY, CDR2 SMNVEV (reference sequence). The CDR3 runs to 11 residues. CDR3 coding DNA: TGTGCCAGCAGAAGCGCCACGGAGCAGTACTTC. This translates into CASRSATEQYF.

The chain has TRBV28 and TRBJ1-5, with no clear D. Germline CDR1 MDHEN, CDR2 SYDVKM. The V and J ends lost 4 bases and 2 bases respectively, with 12 bases between them. The CDR3 extends over 15 amino acids. CDR3 DNA sequence: TGTGCCAGCAGTTCGCTGGGGATCGGCAATCAGCCCCAGCATTTT. This codes for CASSSLGIGNQPQHF.

The rearrangement joins TRBV7-9 to TRBJ2-5; maybe TRBD2 (6 bases). Germline V lookup: CDR1 SEHNR, CDR2 FQNEAQ (reference sequence). The CDR3 has 15 residues. Trimming pared 6 bases from V and 1 base from J, leaving 15 bases between. The CDR3 loop reads CASSFRGKIQETQYF. CDR3 bases: TGTGCCAGCAGTTTCCGGGGGAAGATCCAAGAGACCCAGTACTTC.

This clone was seen a single time. The rearrangement links TRBV5-1 to TRBJ2-1, with D possibly being TRBD2 (7 bases). The germline CDR1 and CDR2 sequences are SGHRS and YFSETQ. This CDR3 has 17 amino acids. The V end lost 3 bases, the J end lost 3 bases, and 19 bases lay between the germline ends. CDR3 in amino acids: CASSSPLGGGFYNEQFF. DNA for the CDR3: TGCGCCAGCAGCTCACCCCTGGGCGGGGGCTTCTACAATGAGCAGTTCTTC.

This chain uses TRBV15 with TRBJ1-5, with 7 nucleotides matching TRBD1. With 5 bases clipped from V and 7 bases from J, the junction kept 8 bases outside the gene matches. CDR3 length equals 14 residues. Per germline, CDR1 LNHNV and CDR2 YYDKDF (reference sequence). The CDR3, as DNA: TGTGCCACCAGCCCAGGGGGGGGCGGGCAGCCCCAGCATTTT. This translates into CATSPGGGGQPQHF. Full variable domain (missing parts from reference TRBV15 and TRBJ1-5): DAMVIQNPRYQVTQFGKPVTLSCSQTLNHNVMYWYQQKSSQAPKLLFHYYDKDFNNEADTPDNFQSRRPNTSFCFLDIRSPGLGDTAMYLCATSPGGGGQPQHFGDGTRLSIL.

The chain has TRBV6-1 and TRBJ2-7, with a tentative D call TRBD1 (6 bases). Between the trimmed V and J ends, which lost 3 bases and 3 bases, there was a span of 12 bases. CDR1 MNHNS and CDR2 SASEGT come from the germline V gene. The length of the CDR3 is 14 residues. DNA for the CDR3: TGTGCCAGCAGTGAGGCAGGGGACGTCTACGAGCAGTACTTC. Protein product: CASSEAGDVYEQYF.

The chain is built from TRBV6-5 and TRBJ2-7; perhaps TRBD1 as D (5 bases). The ends were cut back, 5 bases at V and 1 base at J, with 9 bases in the middle. Looked up from germline, CDR1 is MNHEY and CDR2 is SVGAGI. The CDR3 consists of 13 residues. CDR3 residues: CASSPRVSYEQYF. The CDR3 DNA reads TGTGCCAGCAGTCCCAGGGTATCCTACGAGCAGTACTTC.

The J gene is TRBJ1-1, the V gene TRBV7-8; TRBD1 matches 8 bases. Germline trimming cut 1 base from V and 4 bases from J; bases unmatched to any gene: 5. This CDR3 contains 15 residues. Germline loops: CDR1 SGHVS, CDR2 FQNEAQ. The CDR3 nucleotides are TGTGCCAGCAGCTTAGACAGGGGGATGGTCACTGAAGCTTTCTTT. It encodes CASSLDRGMVTEAFF.

V gene TRBV19 combines with J gene TRBJ2-7, with D unclear. This CDR3 is built from 13 residues. The germline V gene has CDR1 LNHDA and CDR2 SQIVND (reference sequence). Trimming cost V 5 bases and J 4 bases, with 12 bases left between them. In DNA form, the CDR3 reads TGTGCCAGTAGTCCAGGTATCGGGTACGAGCAGTACTTC. It specifies CASSPGIGYEQYF.

The rearrangement joins TRBV27 to TRBJ2-7, with no clear D. This CDR3 contains 14 residues. Trimming pared 4 bases from V and 1 base from J, leaving 11 bases between. Germline V gene lookup returns CDR1 MNHEY and CDR2 SMNVEV (reference sequence). The CDR3 is CASSSWTGSYEQYF. For the CDR3, the DNA is TGTGCCAGCAGTTCCTGGACGGGTTCCTACGAGCAGTACTTC.

V usage is TRBV7-9 and J usage is TRBJ2-3, with TRBD2 identical over 7 bases. Per germline, CDR1 SEHNR and CDR2 FQNEAQ (reference sequence). V was clipped by 5 bases and J by 9 bases; unmatched bases: 20. The CDR3 totals 17 residues. The CDR3 protein is CASSQIPPSGPTTTQYF. The DNA for the CDR3 is TGTGCCAGCAGCCAGATCCCCCCTAGCGGTCCTACCACCACGCAGTATTTT. Variable domain in full (rest from reference TRBV7-9 and TRBJ2-3): DTGVSQNPRHKITKRGQNVTFRCDPISEHNRLYWYRQTLGQGPEFLTYFQNEAQLEKSRLLSDRFSAERPKGSFSTLEIQRTEQGDSAMYLCASSQIPPSGPTTTQYFGPGTRLTVL.

This sequence joins TRBV7-9 and TRBJ2-3; 8 bases fit TRBD2. V lost 3 bases, J lost 2 bases, and 13 bases stayed unmatched. The CDR3 totals 18 residues. CDR1 is SEHNR and CDR2 is FQNEAQ in the germline V gene (reference sequence). CDR3: CASSFGTSGGWDTDTQYF. The DNA for the CDR3 is TGTGCCAGCAGCTTCGGAACTAGCGGAGGTTGGGACACAGATACGCAGTATTTT.

The chain employs TRBV6-1 and TRBJ1-2; the D gene is possibly TRBD1 (5 bases). CDR1 is MNHNS, CDR2 SASEGT, per germline. There are 15 residues in the CDR3. V lost 1 base and J 7 bases, leaving 16 bases between the germline ends. This CDR3 reads CASSEGGRVKAGYTF. The CDR3 nucleotides are TGTGCCAGCAGTGAAGGCGGCAGGGTGAAGGCTGGCTACACCTTC.

The V gene is TRBV7-9, the J gene TRBJ2-1, with no clear D. Trimming took off 5 bases at V and 1 base at J, with 12 bases between the two ends. Germline V gene lookup returns CDR1 SEHNR and CDR2 FQNEAQ (reference sequence). The CDR3 spans 15 residues. The CDR3 nucleotides are TGTGCCAGCAGCAGACAAAGTAGGTCCTACAATGAGCAGTTCTTC. Its translation is CASSRQSRSYNEQFF.

The rearrangement links TRBV5-4 to TRBJ2-1; possibly TRBD2 for D (6 bases). Germline CDR1 SGHNT, CDR2 YYREEE (reference sequence). The CDR3 length is 17 residues. V dropped 0 bases and J dropped 2 bases, with 15 bases sitting between them. This chain's CDR3 is CASSLVGPGETYNEQFF. The CDR3 DNA reads as TGTGCCAGCAGCTTGGTTGGACCGGGGGAGACCTACAATGAGCAGTTCTTC.

There are a few counts of this clone. This chain connects TRBV30 to TRBJ1-5, with TRBD1 matching over 8 bases. The CDR3 extends over 13 amino acids. V was pared by 3 bases and J by 5 bases, with 3 bases of the junction left unmatched. Germline CDR1 reads GTSNPN; CDR2 reads SVGIG (reference sequence). Here the CDR3 reads CAWRRQGYQPQHF. The DNA of the CDR3 is TGTGCCTGGAGGCGACAGGGGTATCAGCCCCAGCATTTT.

V usage is TRBV23-1 and J usage is TRBJ2-2, with D tentatively TRBD2 (5 bases). TRBV23-1 is filed as an ORF, its function uncertain. V was clipped by 4 bases and J by 6 bases, with 12 bases between them. The CDR3 has 14 residues. Here the CDR3 DNA reads TGCGCCAGCAGTCCGGGGAGATTCGCCGGGGAGCTGTTTTTT. Translated, it gives CASSPGRFAGELFF.

Comments on this clone: The DNA is left out, because the CDR3 cannot be placed on it with certainty; the CDR3 is given as TCRdb lists it. V is TRBV4-1 and J is TRBJ2-1. The CDR3 is made up of 13 amino acids, end residues included. Looked up from germline, CDR1 is MGHRA and CDR2 is YSYEKL. CDR3 residues: CASSQVGEGARFF.

The chain carries TRBV2 and TRBJ2-7; the D is unclear. V gave up 10 bases and J gave up 0 bases, with 16 bases separating them. The germline V gene has CDR1 SNHLY and CDR2 FYNNEI. This CDR3 has 14 residues. The CDR3 spells CAISELLRSYEQYF. The CDR3 DNA reads TGTGCCATCTCTGAGTTGCTCCGCTCCTACGAGCAGTACTTC.